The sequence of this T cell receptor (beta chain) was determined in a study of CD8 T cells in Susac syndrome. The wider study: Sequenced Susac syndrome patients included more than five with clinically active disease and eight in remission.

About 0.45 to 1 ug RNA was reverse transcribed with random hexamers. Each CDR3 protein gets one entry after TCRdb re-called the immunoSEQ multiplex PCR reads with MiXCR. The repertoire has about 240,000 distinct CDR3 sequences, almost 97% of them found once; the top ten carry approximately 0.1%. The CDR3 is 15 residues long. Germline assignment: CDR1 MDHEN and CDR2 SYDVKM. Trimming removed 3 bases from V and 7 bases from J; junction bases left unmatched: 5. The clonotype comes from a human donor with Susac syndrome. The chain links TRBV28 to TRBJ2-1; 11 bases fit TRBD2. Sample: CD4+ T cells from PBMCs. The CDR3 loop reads CASSLVTSGINEQFF. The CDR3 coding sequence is TGTGCCAGCAGTTTGGTGACTAGCGGGATAAATGAGCAGTTCTTC.